The 10 T cell receptor beta chains presented below share a single source sample, sequenced in a study of immune evolution from preneoplasia to lung adenocarcinoma. Only in-frame clones appear in the TCRdb table, and some are missing; sequencing was by immunoSEQ multiplex PCR. Of about 10,000 clones detected, around four fifths appear once; the ten largest clones hold approximately 5%. The sequenced material came from FFPE minimally invasive lung adenocarcinoma tissue. These receptors were obtained from a person aged 70 to 80 with lung adenocarcinoma. Some clones in this sample may be carry-over from other donors' samples.

A single count supports this clone. The V call is TRBV7-9, the J call TRBJ2-6; 9 bases agree with TRBD2. Losses at the gene ends were 1 base for V and 4 bases for J; bases not matched to a gene: 11. The germline V gene encodes CDR1 SEHNR and CDR2 FQNEAQ (reference sequence). CDR3 length: 19 residues. In nucleotides, the CDR3 is TGTGCCAGCAGCTTAGGAAGGGTAGCGGGAGATAACGGGGCCAACGTCCTGACTTTC. Its protein product is CASSLGRVAGDNGANVLTF.

The chain recombines TRBV29-1 with TRBJ1-2; perhaps TRBD1 as D (5 bases). This CDR3 spans 13 amino acids. The V gene lost 0 bases and the J gene lost 8 bases, with 13 bases spanning the gap. Looked up from germline, CDR1 is SQVTM and CDR2 is ANQGSEA. This chain's CDR3 is CSVEDLGPYGYTF. DNA for the CDR3: TGCAGCGTTGAAGATCTGGGGCCCTACGGCTACACCTTC.

The chain carries TRBV9 and TRBJ1-4; D is undetermined. There are 15 residues in the CDR3. V lost 3 bases and J 5 bases, leaving 14 bases between the germline ends. Germline V gene data show CDR1 as SGDLS and CDR2 as YYNGEE. CDR3 amino acids: CASSAPLSGNEKLFF. The CDR3, as DNA: TGTGCCAGCAGCGCTCCATTAAGTGGGAATGAAAAACTGTTTTTT.

The chain employs TRBV19 and TRBJ1-5; 9 positions match TRBD1. This CDR3 has 16 residues. The V and J ends lost 5 bases and 7 bases, in that order; junction bases with no gene match: 12. Germline CDR1 and CDR2: LNHDA and SQIVND (reference sequence). The CDR3 protein is CASSPISTGGRQPQHF. The CDR3 DNA reads as TGTGCCAGTAGTCCCATAAGCACAGGGGGCAGACAGCCCCAGCATTTT.

This chain joins TRBV20-1 and TRBJ2-5, with a possible D match to TRBD2 (5 bases). Per the germline V gene, CDR1 is DFQATT and CDR2 is SNEGSKA (reference sequence). The CDR3 is 10 residues long. The V end lost 5 bases, the J end lost 7 bases, and 8 bases lay between the germline ends. The CDR3 is CSAPGRTQYF. The CDR3 nucleotides are TGCAGTGCTCCTGGGAGGACCCAGTACTTC.

V usage is TRBV7-9 and J usage is TRBJ2-1; TRBD1 agrees at 9 bases. Germline CDR1 is SEHNR and CDR2 is FQNEAQ (reference sequence). J was trimmed by 6 bases and V by 5 bases; bases with no gene match: 17. The CDR3 extends over 18 amino acids. In nucleotides, the CDR3 is TGTGCCAGCAGCCCGTCCCGGGACAGGGTTCGGTTTGGCAATGAGCAGTTCTTC. Amino acids: CASSPSRDRVRFGNEQFF.

The V call is TRBV30, the J call TRBJ2-7; a weak D match, TRBD1 (6 bases). Trimming shortened V by 2 bases and J by 4 bases, and 6 bases separated the two germline ends. CDR1 and CDR2 (germline): GTSNPN, SVGIG (reference sequence). CDR3 length: 11 amino acids. CDR3 sequence (DNA): TGTGCCTGGAGTAGGGGGTACGAGCAGTACTTC. Translating it yields CAWSRGYEQYF.

The chain has TRBV30 and TRBJ1-4; D is ambiguous. This CDR3 is 13 amino acids long. Germline loops: CDR1 GTSNPN, CDR2 SVGIG (reference sequence). V lost 4 bases and J 1 base, leaving 7 bases between the germline ends. The CDR3 spells CAWTRGTNEKLFF. CDR3 DNA sequence: TGTGCCTGGACCCGGGGAACTAATGAAAAACTGTTTTTT. Complete variable domain (other parts from reference TRBV30 and TRBJ1-4): SQTIHQWPATLVQPVGSPLSLECTVEGTSNPNLYWYRQAAGRGLQLLFYSVGIGQISSEVPQNLSASRPQDRQFILSSKKLLLSDSGFYLCAWTRGTNEKLFFGSGTQLSVL.

The chain has TRBV11-2 and TRBJ1-3; D gene ambiguous. V was cut by 1 base and J by 3 bases, with 7 bases left in between. Germline V gene lookup returns CDR1 SGHAT and CDR2 FQNNGV. The CDR3 runs 14 residues. CDR3 DNA sequence: TGTGCCAGCAGCTTAGGGGTCCATGGAAACACCATATATTTT. This translates into CASSLGVHGNTIYF.

This clone is medium-sized (0.01 to 0.1%) in the sample. This chain uses TRBV27 with TRBJ1-1; possible D gene TRBD1, 5 bases. V dropped 5 bases and J dropped 11 bases, with 18 bases sitting between them. This CDR3 comprises 13 residues. Per the germline V gene, CDR1 is MNHEY and CDR2 is SMNVEV (reference sequence). The DNA for the CDR3 is TGTGCCAGCAGTCCTCCCGGGACGGTTGATGCTTTCTTT. It is translated as CASSPPGTVDAFF.